This is a list of T cell receptor beta chains from one sample in a study of vaccination and CD4 T cells after COVID-19. Antigens of these TCRs are unknown. TCRdb fed the PCR reads into MiXCR, producing one record per CDR3 protein. The data hold roughly 8,000 distinct CDR3 sequences, with roughly 53% observed a single time. The specimen sequenced was CD4+ T cells from blood, cultured in vitro. Receptor source: a human donor who had recovered from COVID-19. Each CDR3 is given with its conserved first and last residue.

TRBJ2-1 TRBV29-1 CSATRDRTSYNEQFF
TRBJ1-6 TRBV7-6 CASSLDDNSPLHF
TRBJ1-2 TRBV29-1 CSVELGSYGYTF
TRBJ1-3 TRBV6-1 CASSESHRATGNTIYF
TRBJ2-3 TRBV6-4 CASSLGTGPTDTQYF
TRBJ2-7 TRBV6-5 CASSYSDGSYEQYF
TRBJ2-1 TRBV7-2 CASSLLGANEQFF
TRBJ2-3 TRBV28 CASSFNPSRQGADTQYF
TRBJ2-5 TRBV12-3/TRBV12-4 CASSIQGALQETQYF
TRBJ1-3 TRBV14 CASSQTGAGNTIYF
TRBJ1-1 TRBV25-1 CASTRLGAGVAFF
TRBJ2-2 TRBV20-1 CSARDLLLAGTGELFF